This is a list of T cell receptor beta chains from one sample in a study of CD8+ T cells in alopecia areata. TCRdb keeps only in-frame clones here, not all; method: immunoSEQ multiplex PCR. The sample lists roughly 120,000 clones, less than 75% seen once, with around 30% in the top ten. This specimen consisted of CD8+ T cells sorted from blood, obtained at week 4, from a patient treated with tofacitinib. Receptors were obtained from a human donor with alopecia areata. CDR3s include the opening cysteine and the closing phenylalanine or tryptophan. The D gene is left open where the match is weak. A row's size may be missing; if present it is once, few, many or a size class.

abundance: -; v_gene: TRBV23-1; d_gene: -; j_gene: TRBJ1-2; CDR3nt: TGCGCCAGCCCGAGAGTGGCGTGGCAAAACTATGGCTACACCTTC; CDR3aa: CASPRVAWQNYGYTF
abundance: -; v_gene: TRBV30; d_gene: -; j_gene: TRBJ1-1; CDR3nt: TGTGCCTGGAGTGTTTCAGCAGAAGCTTTCTTT; CDR3aa: CAWSVSAEAFF
abundance: -; v_gene: TRBV2; d_gene: -; j_gene: TRBJ2-7; CDR3nt: TGTGCCAGCGATGGAGGGGGGAGCTCCTACGAGCAGTACTTC; CDR3aa: CASDGGGSSYEQYF
abundance: -; v_gene: TRBV25-1; d_gene: -; j_gene: TRBJ2-3; CDR3nt: TGTGCCACCTCTGTAGGGGTAGATACGCAGTATTTT; CDR3aa: CATSVGVDTQYF
abundance: -; v_gene: TRBV15; d_gene: -; j_gene: TRBJ2-1; CDR3nt: TGTGCCACCAGCAGCGCGGGTTCCGAGCAGTTCTTC; CDR3aa: CATSSAGSEQFF
abundance: -; v_gene: TRBV30; d_gene: -; j_gene: TRBJ2-7; CDR3nt: TGTGCCTGGAGTGTCGGCCACGGGACCTACGAGCAGTACTTC; CDR3aa: CAWSVGHGTYEQYF
abundance: -; v_gene: TRBV30; d_gene: TRBD2; j_gene: TRBJ2-1; CDR3nt: TGTGCCTGGAGTACTCTAGCGGGGGGGAAGTTCTACAATGAGCAGTTCTTC; CDR3aa: CAWSTLAGGKFYNEQFF
abundance: -; v_gene: TRBV29-1; d_gene: -; j_gene: TRBJ2-7; CDR3nt: TGCAGCGTTGATAGCGGGACAGGAATCTACGAGCAGTACTTC; CDR3aa: CSVDSGTGIYEQYF
abundance: -; v_gene: TRBV30; d_gene: -; j_gene: TRBJ2-2; CDR3nt: TGTGCCTGGAGTCTGTCCTCCGGGGAGCTGTTTTTT; CDR3aa: CAWSLSSGELFF
abundance: -; v_gene: TRBV30; d_gene: TRBD1; j_gene: TRBJ2-7; CDR3nt: TGTGCCTTGCGGGACAGGGGCTACGAGCAGTACTTC; CDR3aa: CALRDRGYEQYF
abundance: few; v_gene: TRBV23-1; d_gene: -; j_gene: TRBJ1-2; CDR3nt: TGCGCCAGCAGTCAATGCGACGACACCAACTATGGCTACACCTTC; CDR3aa: CASSQCDDTNYGYTF
abundance: once; v_gene: TRBV7-9; d_gene: TRBD1; j_gene: TRBJ2-2; CDR3nt: TGTGCCAGCAGCTCGCAACGGACAGGGTTAAACACCGGGGAGCTGTTTTTT; CDR3aa: CASSSQRTGLNTGELFF
abundance: few; v_gene: TRBV4-1; d_gene: -; j_gene: TRBJ1-1; CDR3nt: TGCGCCAGCAGCCATCTTAAGGACACTGAAGCTTTCTTT; CDR3aa: CASSHLKDTEAFF
abundance: -; v_gene: TRBV15; d_gene: -; j_gene: TRBJ1-5; CDR3nt: TGTGCCACCAGCCGTAGAATTGATCAGCCCCAGCATTTT; CDR3aa: CATSRRIDQPQHF
abundance: -; v_gene: TRBV7-2; d_gene: TRBD1; j_gene: TRBJ1-1; CDR3nt: TGTGCCAGCAGCTTAGCAGGGGGCTTCACTGAAGCTTTCTTT; CDR3aa: CASSLAGGFTEAFF
abundance: -; v_gene: TRBV7-2; d_gene: -; j_gene: TRBJ1-2; CDR3nt: TGTGCCAGCAGCTTAATCGGCTACACCTTC; CDR3aa: CASSLIGYTF
abundance: -; v_gene: TRBV27; d_gene: -; j_gene: TRBJ1-2; CDR3nt: TGTGCCAGCAGCCTTTCTTCCGGCGGGACCTATGGCTACACCTTC; CDR3aa: CASSLSSGGTYGYTF
abundance: few; v_gene: TRBV30; d_gene: -; j_gene: TRBJ1-2; CDR3nt: TGTGCCTGGAGCGACGACGCTCAAAACACCTTC; CDR3aa: CAWSDDAQNTF
abundance: -; v_gene: TRBV7-7; d_gene: -; j_gene: TRBJ2-7; CDR3nt: TGTGCTAGCAGCTTAGTTGCCGAGCAGTACTTC; CDR3aa: CASSLVAEQYF
abundance: -; v_gene: TRBV6-5; d_gene: -; j_gene: TRBJ2-7; CDR3nt: TGTGCCAGCAGTGACGGAGGAGGGGGCGAGCAGTACTTC; CDR3aa: CASSDGGGGEQYF
abundance: few; v_gene: TRBV5-6; d_gene: -; j_gene: TRBJ1-5; CDR3nt: TGTGCCAGCAGCTTGGCTAGCAATCAGCCCCAGCATTTT; CDR3aa: CASSLASNQPQHF
abundance: -; v_gene: TRBV12-5; d_gene: TRBD1; j_gene: TRBJ2-7; CDR3nt: TGTGCTAGTGGTTTCGAGGTCGGGACAGGGGCCTACGAGCAGTACTTC; CDR3aa: CASGFEVGTGAYEQYF
abundance: -; v_gene: TRBV29-1; d_gene: TRBD2; j_gene: TRBJ2-5; CDR3nt: TGCAGCGTCGACCCCCTGGCTAGCGGCCCACAAGAGACCCAGTACTTC; CDR3aa: CSVDPLASGPQETQYF
abundance: few; v_gene: TRBV13; d_gene: TRBD1; j_gene: TRBJ2-7; CDR3nt: TGTGCCAGCAGCTTCCGGCAGGGGGTCTATTCCTACGAGCAGTACTTC; CDR3aa: CASSFRQGVYSYEQYF
abundance: -; v_gene: TRBV6-1; d_gene: -; j_gene: TRBJ1-1; CDR3nt: TGTGCCAGCAGTGAAGGCCCAGGGGAAGGGAGCACTGAAGCTTTCTTT; CDR3aa: CASSEGPGEGSTEAFF
abundance: -; v_gene: TRBV29-1; d_gene: TRBD1; j_gene: TRBJ1-2; CDR3nt: TGCAGCGTCGCGGGGACAGTAAGTGATGGCTACACCTTC; CDR3aa: CSVAGTVSDGYTF
abundance: few; v_gene: TRBV29-1; d_gene: -; j_gene: TRBJ2-3; CDR3nt: TGCAGCGTGATTAGAGATACGCAGTATTTT; CDR3aa: CSVIRDTQYF
abundance: few; v_gene: TRBV25-1; d_gene: -; j_gene: TRBJ1-2; CDR3nt: TGTGCCAGCAGTGAATTCGACACCTATGGCTACACCTTC; CDR3aa: CASSEFDTYGYTF
abundance: -; v_gene: TRBV29-1; d_gene: -; j_gene: TRBJ2-2; CDR3nt: TGCAGCGTACGTCAGGTTAACACCGGGGAGCTGTTTTTT; CDR3aa: CSVRQVNTGELFF
abundance: -; v_gene: TRBV30; d_gene: TRBD2; j_gene: TRBJ2-3; CDR3nt: TGTGCCTGGAGTGGGACGCCCTGGACTAGCGTCTCCACAGATACGCAGTATTTT; CDR3aa: CAWSGTPWTSVSTDTQYF
abundance: -; v_gene: TRBV29-1; d_gene: TRBD1; j_gene: TRBJ2-7; CDR3nt: TGCAGCGTCCTCGGGACAGGGGTGTACGAGCAGTACTTC; CDR3aa: CSVLGTGVYEQYF
abundance: few; v_gene: TRBV15; d_gene: -; j_gene: TRBJ1-2; CDR3nt: TGTGCCACCAGCAGTGGGACTGACTATGGCTACACCTTC; CDR3aa: CATSSGTDYGYTF
abundance: -; v_gene: TRBV29-1; d_gene: -; j_gene: TRBJ1-5; CDR3nt: TGCAGCGTTGAGGAGAGGGCGGGCCAGCCCCAGCATTTT; CDR3aa: CSVEERAGQPQHF
abundance: -; v_gene: TRBV30; d_gene: TRBD1; j_gene: TRBJ1-2; CDR3nt: TGTGCCTGGAGTTCCGGACAGGGGGATGGCTACACCTTC; CDR3aa: CAWSSGQGDGYTF
abundance: once; v_gene: TRBV2; d_gene: -; j_gene: TRBJ2-5; CDR3nt: TGTGCCAGCCAAGGGGTCTGGGACACCGGTAACAAAGAGACCCAGTACTTC; CDR3aa: CASQGVWDTGNKETQYF
abundance: -; v_gene: TRBV29-1; d_gene: -; j_gene: TRBJ1-1; CDR3nt: TGCAGCGTTGCTCGTTTGGGCGGGAAGAACACTGAAGCTTTCTTT; CDR3aa: CSVARLGGKNTEAFF
abundance: -; v_gene: TRBV28; d_gene: TRBD2; j_gene: TRBJ2-6; CDR3nt: TGTGCCAGCACGGGAGGGAGCTCTGGGGCCAACGTCCTGACTTTC; CDR3aa: CASTGGSSGANVLTF
abundance: few; v_gene: TRBV29-1; d_gene: TRBD1; j_gene: TRBJ1-1; CDR3nt: TGCAGCGGTGACAGGGGGAAGAGGGCTTTCTTT; CDR3aa: CSGDRGKRAFF
abundance: -; v_gene: TRBV5-1; d_gene: -; j_gene: TRBJ1-3; CDR3nt: TGCGCCAGCAGCGAGGGGAGCTCTGGAAACACCATATATTTT; CDR3aa: CASSEGSSGNTIYF
abundance: few; v_gene: TRBV30; d_gene: TRBD1; j_gene: TRBJ2-6; CDR3nt: TGTGCCGGAGCCCAGGGGGCTGGGGCCAACGTCCTGACTTTC; CDR3aa: CAGAQGAGANVLTF
abundance: few; v_gene: TRBV7-9; d_gene: -; j_gene: TRBJ2-3; CDR3nt: TGTGCCAGCAGCTTCGAGCGAGATACGCAGTATTTT; CDR3aa: CASSFERDTQYF
abundance: few; v_gene: TRBV15; d_gene: -; j_gene: TRBJ1-1; CDR3nt: TGTGCCACCAGCAGAGATCGGGAGGCCGGCGAAGCTTTCTTT; CDR3aa: CATSRDREAGEAFF
abundance: -; v_gene: TRBV6-5; d_gene: -; j_gene: TRBJ2-7; CDR3nt: TGTGCCAGCACTGGAGGCTACGAGCAGTACTTC; CDR3aa: CASTGGYEQYF
abundance: -; v_gene: TRBV29-1; d_gene: -; j_gene: TRBJ2-1; CDR3nt: TGCAGCGTTGTAGAGACAGCCTCCAATGAGCAGTTCTTC; CDR3aa: CSVVETASNEQFF
abundance: -; v_gene: TRBV28; d_gene: TRBD1; j_gene: TRBJ2-7; CDR3nt: TGTGCCAGCAGTTTCAGCGGGACAGGGGTGTACGAGCAGTACTTC; CDR3aa: CASSFSGTGVYEQYF
abundance: -; v_gene: TRBV7-6; d_gene: -; j_gene: TRBJ2-5; CDR3nt: TGTGCCAGCAGCTTAGCGGGTGGACTTACAGAGACCCAGTACTTC; CDR3aa: CASSLAGGLTETQYF
abundance: -; v_gene: TRBV4-2; d_gene: -; j_gene: TRBJ2-7; CDR3nt: TGTGCCAGCAGCCAAGGATCCGAGCAGTACTTC; CDR3aa: CASSQGSEQYF
abundance: -; v_gene: TRBV27; d_gene: TRBD2; j_gene: TRBJ2-5; CDR3nt: TGTGCCAGCAGTACTAGCGCCCAAGAGACCCAGTACTTC; CDR3aa: CASSTSAQETQYF